This T cell receptor (beta chain) derives from a study of T cells in Graves' hyperthyroidism and ophthalmopathy. RNA transcripts were the template for amplifying TCR beta CDR3 regions. First-round RT-PCR targeting the TCR CDR3 was performed with the HTBI primer set. TCRdb used MiXCR to reprocess the multiplex PCR reads, holding one entry per CDR3 protein. The profile shows hundreds of thousands of distinct CDR3 sequences, approximately 15% of them singletons. Germline CDR1 is KGHDR and CDR2 is SFDVKD. Trimming took 4 bases from V and 7 from J; bases not matched to a gene: 4. CDR3 length: 13 residues. This chain connects TRBV24-1 to TRBJ1-2; 8 bases are a match to TRBD1. The receptor's source is a woman in her thirties or forties with Graves' ophthalmopathy. Sequencing was carried out using blood. The CDR3 sequence is CATSDQGAIGYTF. For the CDR3, the DNA is TGTGCCACCAGTGACCAGGGGGCGATTGGCTACACCTTC.